These 18 T cell receptor beta chains were sequenced from one sample in a study of Graves' ophthalmopathy and Graves' hyperthyroidism. Amplification from RNA transcripts yielded the TCR beta CDR3 regions. HTBI-primed first-round RT-PCR preceded second-round multiplex PCR. TCRdb re-called the multiplex PCR reads with MiXCR, one entry per CDR3 protein. The sample has over 650,000 distinct CDR3 sequences, more than 40% seen once. The specimen was peripheral blood. Receptors originate from an adult man with Graves' ophthalmopathy.

As regards this clonotype: An end of the junction does not agree with germline; a read error may underlie this. The rearrangement links TRBV6-5 to TRBJ2-5; possibly TRBD2 for D (6 bases). There are 15 residues in the CDR3. Germline CDR1 MNHEY, CDR2 SVGAGI. This CDR3 is CASTGNLWGVETQYF. The CDR3 DNA reads TGTGCCAGCACCGGTAACCTATGGGGGGTGGAGACTCAGTACTTC.

This chain uses TRBV12-3 or TRBV12-4 with TRBJ1-2; D not resolved. The V gene lost 1 base and the J gene lost 2 bases, with 8 bases spanning the gap. This CDR3 comprises 14 residues. The CDR3 coding sequence is TGTGCCAGCAGTTTAGATCCAGTGAACTATGGCTACACCTTC. Amino acid sequence: CASSLDPVNYGYTF.

This chain uses TRBV2 with TRBJ1-4, with D possibly matching TRBD1 (5 bases). V was cut by 1 base and J by 10 bases, with 22 bases left in between. Germline V gives CDR1 SNHLY, CDR2 FYNNEI. The CDR3 runs to 17 residues. In DNA, the CDR3 is TGTGCCAGCAGTGAAGGGAAGGGGCACGTCATAGACGGAAAACTGTTTTTT. It encodes CASSEGKGHVIDGKLFF.

This clonotype was observed many times. The V and J genes are TRBV24-1 and TRBJ1-5; D is unclear. CDR1 KGHDR and CDR2 SFDVKD come from the germline V gene. The CDR3 contains 13 residues. Trimming cost V 2 bases and J 7 bases, with 8 bases left between them. CDR3 loop: CATSDSNTQPQHF. CDR3 nucleotides: TGTGCCACCAGTGATTCGAATACCCAGCCCCAGCATTTT.

This clonotype was seen at least ten times. The chain combines TRBV7-3 with TRBJ1-1; D is unresolved. Trimming shortened V by 2 bases and J by 0 bases, and 4 bases separated the two germline ends. CDR1 and CDR2 (germline): SGHTA, FQGTGA. The CDR3 runs 13 residues. Here the CDR3 reads CASSLYLNTEAFF. The DNA of the CDR3 is TGTGCCAGCAGCTTATACTTGAACACTGAAGCTTTCTTT. Using reference TRBV7-3 and TRBJ1-1 for the parts outside the CDR3, the full variable domain is GAGVSQTPSNKVTEKGKYVELRCDPISGHTALYWYRQSLGQGPEFLIYFQGTGAADDSGLPNDRFFAVRPEGSVSTLKIQRTERGDSAVYLCASSLYLNTEAFFGQGTRLTVV.

V is TRBV25-1 and J is TRBJ1-4, with 7 bases fitting TRBD1. CDR1 and CDR2 (germline): MGHDK, SYGVNS. J lost 12 bases, V lost 4 bases, and 8 bases had no gene match. CDR3 length equals 13 residues. The CDR3 coding sequence is TGTGCCAGCAGTGTACGACAGGGCGAGGAACTGTTTTTT. Translation gives CASSVRQGEELFF.

The sample holds a few counts of this clonotype. The V and J genes are TRBV7-2 and TRBJ1-5; 9 nucleotides line up with TRBD1. Germline CDR1 and CDR2: SGHTA and FQGNSA. The CDR3 consists of 15 residues. The junction had 7 bases not matched to a gene; V was cut back by 4 bases and J by 6 bases. The CDR3 DNA follows: TGTGCCAGCAGCTCCCGACAGGGGGGGGGTCAGCCCCAGCATTTT. It encodes CASSSRQGGGQPQHF.

This clonotype occurred a few times. The V and J genes are TRBV5-1 and TRBJ2-7; TRBD2 agrees at 7 bases. With V trimmed by 4 bases and J by 4 bases, 8 bases remained unmatched. This CDR3 is 14 amino acids long. From germline, CDR1 is SGHRS and CDR2 YFSETQ. The CDR3 region has the DNA TGCGCCAGCAGCGCCTCCGGGACTACGTACGAGCAGTACTTC. It specifies CASSASGTTYEQYF.

The chain employs TRBV5-1 and TRBJ1-4; possible D gene TRBD1, 5 bases. Between the trimmed V and J ends, which lost 1 base and 2 bases, there was a span of 12 bases. The CDR3 runs to 16 residues. Germline CDR1 reads SGHRS; CDR2 reads YFSETQ. For the CDR3, the DNA is TGCGCCAGCAGCTTGTCCCCAGGGCCTACTAATGAAAAACTGTTTTTT. It specifies CASSLSPGPTNEKLFF.

This clonotype was observed many times. This chain uses TRBV6-1 with TRBJ2-7; 7 nucleotides agree with TRBD2. From germline, CDR1 is MNHNS and CDR2 SASEGT. The V and J ends lost 1 base and 3 bases, in that order; junction bases with no gene match: 6. The CDR3 is 15 amino acids. The CDR3 DNA follows: TGTGCCAGCAGTGAAGACGTCGGGGGGAGCTACGAGCAGTACTTC. This translates into CASSEDVGGSYEQYF.

This clonotype has just one count. The junction shows a germline mismatch at one end, possibly a read error. V usage is TRBV7-9 and J usage is TRBJ2-7; perhaps D is TRBD1 or TRBD2 (5 bases each). Per the germline V gene, CDR1 is SEHNR and CDR2 is FQNEAQ (reference sequence). The CDR3 contains 13 residues. CDR3 nucleotide sequence: TGTGCCAGCAGCTGGGACCGTCCCTACCAGCAGTACTTC. Translation: CASSWDRPYQQYF.

This clonotype was seen repeatedly, ten times or more. The chain joins TRBV7-9 to TRBJ1-2, with D unresolved. Germline V gene data show CDR1 as SEHNR and CDR2 as FQNEAQ (reference sequence). Trimming stripped 4 bases from V and 6 bases from J, with 15 bases between. The CDR3 covers 14 residues. The CDR3 is CASSSFRSSDGYTF. The DNA of the CDR3 is TGTGCCAGCAGCTCATTTAGGTCCTCGGATGGCTACACCTTC.

The genes are TRBV6-1 and TRBJ1-1; 10 nucleotides line up with TRBD1. Trimming took 3 bases from V and 2 from J; bases not matched to a gene: 9. The CDR3 contains 17 residues. CDR1 and CDR2 (germline): MNHNS, SASEGT. The CDR3 DNA reads as TGTGCCAGCAGTGATGGGACAGGGGAAACACCCAACACTGAAGCTTTCTTT. This gives the protein CASSDGTGETPNTEAFF.

V is TRBV3-1 and J is TRBJ1-4, with D possibly matching TRBD1 (5 bases). V was clipped by 1 base and J by 10 bases, with 13 bases between them. Germline V gene sequence: CDR1 LGHDT, CDR2 YNNKEL (reference sequence). This CDR3 has 14 residues. The CDR3 DNA is TGTGCCAGCAGCCAAGGTGGGGCCTGGGGAAAACTGTTTTTT. Protein: CASSQGGAWGKLFF.

V is TRBV4-3 and J is TRBJ1-2; unclear D gene. CDR3 length equals 15 residues. Germline V lookup: CDR1 LGHNA, CDR2 YSLEER. Trimming pared 0 bases from V and 4 bases from J, leaving 12 bases between. CDR3 DNA sequence: TGCGCCAGCAGCCAAGACGAAGGGCCGGGCTATGGCTACACCTTC. Translated, it gives CASSQDEGPGYGYTF.

On this clonotype itself: A clone one base away is much larger, so this may be a read error. The V gene is TRBV7-2, the J gene TRBJ2-7; D remains unclear. Trimming took 1 base from V and 2 from J, leaving 12 bases between them. Germline V gene sequence: CDR1 SGHTA, CDR2 FQGNSA. The CDR3 extends over 15 amino acids. CDR3 protein: CASSLGSVLPYEQYF. CDR3 DNA sequence: TGTGCCAGCAGCTTAGGTTCGGTCCTACCCTACGAGCAGTACTTC.

The chain links TRBV5-6 to TRBJ2-7; D might be TRBD2 (5 bases). CDR1 SGHDT and CDR2 YYEEEE come from the germline V gene. CDR3 length: 17 amino acids. Between the trimmed V and J ends, which lost 1 base and 1 base, there was a span of 18 bases. CDR3 DNA sequence: TGTGCCAGCAGCTTGCAAGTTTCTGTACGGGAATCCTACGAGCAGTACTTC. It specifies CASSLQVSVRESYEQYF.

This clonotype has a count of ten or more. The chain recombines TRBV19 with TRBJ1-2; D is uncertain. CDR1 LNHDA and CDR2 SQIVND come from the germline V gene (reference sequence). The ends were cut back, 0 bases at V and 8 bases at J, with 19 bases in the middle. CDR3 length: 16 residues. CDR3 residues: CASSIDRLKGIEGYTF. As DNA, the CDR3 is TGTGCCAGTAGTATAGATCGGCTAAAGGGCATCGAGGGCTACACCTTC.